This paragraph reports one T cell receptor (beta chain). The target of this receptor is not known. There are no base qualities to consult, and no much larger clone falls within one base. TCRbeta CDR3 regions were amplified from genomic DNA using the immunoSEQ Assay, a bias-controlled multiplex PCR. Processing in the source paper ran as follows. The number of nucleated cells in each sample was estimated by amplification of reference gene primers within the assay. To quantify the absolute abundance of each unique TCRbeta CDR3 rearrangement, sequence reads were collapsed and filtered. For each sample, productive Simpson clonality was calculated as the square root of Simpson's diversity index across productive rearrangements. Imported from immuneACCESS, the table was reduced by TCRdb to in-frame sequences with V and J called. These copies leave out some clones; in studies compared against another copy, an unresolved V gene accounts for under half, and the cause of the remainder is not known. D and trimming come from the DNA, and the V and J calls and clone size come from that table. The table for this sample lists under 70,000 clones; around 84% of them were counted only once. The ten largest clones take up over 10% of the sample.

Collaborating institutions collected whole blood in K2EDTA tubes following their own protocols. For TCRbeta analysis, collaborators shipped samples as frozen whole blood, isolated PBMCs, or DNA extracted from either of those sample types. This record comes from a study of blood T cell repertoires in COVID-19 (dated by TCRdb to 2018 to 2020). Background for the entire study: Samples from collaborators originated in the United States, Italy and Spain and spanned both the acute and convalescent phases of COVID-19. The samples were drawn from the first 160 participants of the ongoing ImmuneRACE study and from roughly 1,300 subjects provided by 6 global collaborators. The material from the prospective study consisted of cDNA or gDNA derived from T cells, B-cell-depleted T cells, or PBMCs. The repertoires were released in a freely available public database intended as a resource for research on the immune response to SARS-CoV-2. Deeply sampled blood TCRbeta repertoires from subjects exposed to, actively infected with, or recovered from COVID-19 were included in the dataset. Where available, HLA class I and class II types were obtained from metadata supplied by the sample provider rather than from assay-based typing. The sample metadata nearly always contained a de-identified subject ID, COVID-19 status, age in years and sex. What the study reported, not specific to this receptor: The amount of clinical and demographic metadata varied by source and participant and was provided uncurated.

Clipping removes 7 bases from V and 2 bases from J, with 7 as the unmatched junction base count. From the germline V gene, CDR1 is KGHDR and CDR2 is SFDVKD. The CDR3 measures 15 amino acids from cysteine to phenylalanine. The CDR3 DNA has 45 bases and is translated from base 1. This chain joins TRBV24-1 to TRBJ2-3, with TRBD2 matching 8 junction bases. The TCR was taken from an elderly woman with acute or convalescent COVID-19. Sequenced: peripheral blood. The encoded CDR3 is CATRFGSGATDTQYF. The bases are TGTGCCACCAGGTTTGGTAGCGGGGCCACAGATACGCAGTATTTT.